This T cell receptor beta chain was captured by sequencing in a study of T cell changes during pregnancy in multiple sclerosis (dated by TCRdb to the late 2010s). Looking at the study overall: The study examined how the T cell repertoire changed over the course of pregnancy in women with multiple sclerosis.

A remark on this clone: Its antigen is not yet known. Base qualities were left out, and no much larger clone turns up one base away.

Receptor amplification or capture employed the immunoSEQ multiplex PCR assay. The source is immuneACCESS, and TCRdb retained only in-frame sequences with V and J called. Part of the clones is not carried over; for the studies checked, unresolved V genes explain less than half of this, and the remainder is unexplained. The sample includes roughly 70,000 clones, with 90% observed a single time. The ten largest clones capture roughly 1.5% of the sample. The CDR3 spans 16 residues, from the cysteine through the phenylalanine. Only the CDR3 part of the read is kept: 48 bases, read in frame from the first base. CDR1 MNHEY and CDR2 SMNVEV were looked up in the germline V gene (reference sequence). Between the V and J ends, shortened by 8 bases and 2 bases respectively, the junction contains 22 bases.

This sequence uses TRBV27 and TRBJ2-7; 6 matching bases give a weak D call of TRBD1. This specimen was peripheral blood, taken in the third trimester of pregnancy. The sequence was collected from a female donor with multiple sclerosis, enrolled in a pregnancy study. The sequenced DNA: TGTGCCAGCTTAGGCAGGGGCCGGGATAGGCCCTACGAGCAGTACTTC. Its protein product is CASLGRGRDRPYEQYF.